The rows below give T cell receptor beta chains drawn from one sample of a study of Ad26.COV2.S vaccination and SARS-CoV-2 variants. Data came from immunoSEQ multiplex PCR; TCRdb stores just in-frame clones and leaves some out. The data contain 350,000 to 400,000 clones, about 88% of them singletons. The starting material was peripheral blood, obtained in a trial of Ad26.COV2.S vaccine versus placebo. The receptors stem from a person aged 18-65 years who received the Ad26.COV2.S COVID-19 vaccine or a placebo. Both conserved end residues are part of each CDR3. The D gene is left open where the match is weak. The size entry is marked missing in some rows and otherwise reads once, few, many or a size class.

TRBD1	NA	TRBV11-2	TRBJ1-1	TGTGCCAGCAGCTTTGGGACAGGGTTGGGGGGCACTGAAGCTTTCTTT	CASSFGTGLGGTEAFF
NA	NA	TRBV9	TRBJ2-5	TGTGCCAGCAGCGTAGGGGGGTCGGAGACCCAGTACTTC	CASSVGGSETQYF
TRBD2	NA	TRBV7-3	TRBJ2-5	TGTGCCAGCAGCTTAATTAGCGGGAGGGCCCCAGAGACCCAGTACTTC	CASSLISGRAPETQYF
NA	NA	TRBV4-2	TRBJ1-5	TGTGCCAGCACCCAAGTCCGGACAGAGAATCAGCCCCAGCATTTT	CASTQVRTENQPQHF
NA	NA	TRBV9	TRBJ2-6	TGTGCCAGCAGCGTAGCCCCCACTGGGGCCAACGTCCTGACTTTC	CASSVAPTGANVLTF
NA	NA	TRBV7-5	TRBJ2-5	TGTGCCAGAAATACCCCCTACCGGGGTGACTCTCACCAAGAGACCCAGTACTTC	CARNTPYRGDSHQETQYF
NA	NA	TRBV5-4	TRBJ2-3	TGTGCCAGCAGCTCGAACCCTAGCACAGATACGCAGTATTTT	CASSSNPSTDTQYF
NA	NA	TRBV7-6	TRBJ1-1	TGTGCCAGCAGCTGGGAAGAGGGCACTGAAGCTTTCTTT	CASSWEEGTEAFF
NA	NA	TRBV10-1	TRBJ1-2	TGCGCCAGCAGTGCCCAGAAGAACTATGGCTACACCTTC	CASSAQKNYGYTF
NA	NA	TRBV4-1	TRBJ1-5	TGCGCCAGCAGCCAAGATCTAAGGCAGCCCCAGCATTTT	CASSQDLRQPQHF
TRBD2	NA	TRBV29-1	TRBJ2-7	TGCAGCGTTGAAGGGTATAGCGGGAGAGGCTACGAGCAGTACTTC	CSVEGYSGRGYEQYF
TRBD2	NA	TRBV18	TRBJ2-7	TGTGCCAGCTCAACAAGGGCGGGGGTTGGCACCTACGAGCAGTACTTC	CASSTRAGVGTYEQYF
TRBD2	few	TRBV28	TRBJ2-7	TGTGCCAGCAGTTTACTAGCGGGGACCTTCTACGAGCAGTACTTC	CASSLLAGTFYEQYF
NA	NA	TRBV2	TRBJ1-1	TGTGCCAGCAGTGACCCCCAGCCAGCTTTCTTT	CASSDPQPAFF
TRBD1	NA	TRBV7-3	TRBJ1-2	TGTGCCAGCAGCCCGACGGACAGGGGAAGGCGAGGCTACACCTTC	CASSPTDRGRRGYTF
NA	NA	TRBV7-2	TRBJ2-5	TGTGCCAGCAGCTTAGGCAACAGGCAAGAGACCCAGTACTTC	CASSLGNRQETQYF
TRBD2	NA	TRBV30	TRBJ2-4	TGTGCCTGGGCGACGGCGGGGGGCAATCAGTACTTC	CAWATAGGNQYF
NA	few	TRBV30	TRBJ2-3	TGTGCCTGGAGTGGGGGAGATACGCAGTATTTT	CAWSGGDTQYF
NA	NA	TRBV28	TRBJ2-2	TGTGCCAGCAGTTTAACGGGACTTCGGATAGGGGGGGAGCTGTTTTTT	CASSLTGLRIGGELFF
NA	once	TRBV29-1	TRBJ2-4	TGCAGCGTTGAAATTGGGGGGAACATTCAGTACTTC	CSVEIGGNIQYF
NA	once	TRBV15	TRBJ1-5	TGTGCCACCAGCAGAGACCCGGGAGGTGATCAGCCCCAGCATTTT	CATSRDPGGDQPQHF
NA	NA	TRBV3-1/TRBV3-2	TRBJ2-1	TGTGCCAGCAGCCAAGATCGTTATGAGCAGTTCTTC	CASSQDRYEQFF
TRBD1	NA	TRBV5-4	TRBJ1-4	TGTGCCAGCAGCTCCGGGACAGGGAGTGAAAAACTGTTTTTT	CASSSGTGSEKLFF
NA	NA	TRBV5-1	TRBJ1-2	TGCGCCTGCCGGGGGTTAGACGCCCCCCTGGATGGCTACACCTTC	CACRGLDAPLDGYTF
NA	NA	TRBV18	TRBJ1-4	TGTGCCAGCTCACCACGTTTCCAGGGAGTGAATGAAAAACTGTTTTTT	CASSPRFQGVNEKLFF
TRBD1	NA	TRBV7-3	TRBJ2-1	TGTGCCAGCAGCGGGACAGGAGGACGCTACAATGAGCAGTTCTTC	CASSGTGGRYNEQFF
TRBD2	NA	TRBV11-2	TRBJ2-2	TGTGCCAGCACACTGGGAGGGCTACCTTTCGCCGGGGAGCTGTTTTTT	CASTLGGLPFAGELFF
TRBD1	NA	TRBV5-8	TRBJ2-1	TGTGCCAGCAGCTTGCAGGGGGTCCTGGGCAATGAGCAGTTCTTC	CASSLQGVLGNEQFF
NA	NA	TRBV5-8	TRBJ2-1	TGTGCCAGCAGCCCCAACAACAGACAAGCGAGGGGTGAGCAGTTCTTC	CASSPNNRQARGEQFF
TRBD1	NA	TRBV27	TRBJ1-1	TGTGCCAGCTGGGAACGCCCGGACAGGGTCTTTAACACTGAAGCTTTCTTT	CASWERPDRVFNTEAFF
NA	NA	TRBV11-3	TRBJ1-1	TGTGCCAGCCTTATCACGGATCCCCAGTTGAACACTGAAGCTTTCTTT	CASLITDPQLNTEAFF